These 16 T cell receptor beta chains were sequenced from one sample in a study of control samples from healthy donors and cancer patients. Here immunoSEQ multiplex PCR was the method, and the copy in TCRdb shows in-frame clones only, minus some. The repertoire holds 60,000 to 95,000 clones, with around 86% as singletons. The sequenced material came from PBMCs. The receptor set was obtained from a woman between 50 and 59 years old with colorectal cancer.

The chain links TRBV5-1 to TRBJ2-3; 7 bases fit TRBD1. The CDR3 runs 17 residues. With 2 bases clipped from V and 4 bases from J, the junction kept 13 bases outside the gene matches. Germline CDR1 SGHRS, CDR2 YFSETQ. The CDR3 nucleotides read TGCGCCAGCAGCTTCCTGCCGACAGGGAGCCAGCCAGATACGCAGTATTTT. Amino acids: CASSFLPTGSQPDTQYF.

The chain combines TRBV4-1 with TRBJ1-1; the D gene is possibly TRBD1 (5 bases). There are 15 residues in the CDR3. V was pared by 0 bases and J by 5 bases, with 13 bases between. Germline CDR1 is MGHRA and CDR2 is YSYEKL. CDR3 protein: CASSQEWGSGTEAFF. CDR3 nucleotides: TGCGCCAGCAGCCAAGAATGGGGGTCGGGGACTGAAGCTTTCTTT.

The rearrangement joins TRBV5-1 to TRBJ2-1; the match to TRBD2 covers 7 bases. This CDR3 comprises 12 residues. V lost 6 bases and J lost 15; bases outside the gene matches: 12. Germline values: CDR1 SGHRS, CDR2 YFSETQ. The CDR3 sequence: CASTGTMGYLFF. Written as DNA, the CDR3 is TGCGCCAGCACAGGGACTATGGGGTATCTGTTCTTC.

This sequence joins TRBV18 and TRBJ2-5; unclear D gene. The CDR3 loop spans 13 amino acids. Germline assignment: CDR1 KGHSH and CDR2 LQKENI. The V gene lost 2 bases and the J gene lost 5 bases, with 9 bases spanning the gap. The CDR3 DNA is TGTGCCAGCTCACCAGGAGAGTGGGAGACCCAGTACTTC. This gives the protein CASSPGEWETQYF.

The V gene is TRBV11-1, the J gene TRBJ2-1, with 9 bases identical to TRBD1. V lost 5 bases to trimming and J lost 2 bases; unmatched junction nucleotides: 4. Germline CDR1 SGHAT, CDR2 FQDESV (reference sequence). The CDR3 contains 15 residues. CDR3 residues: CASSPDRGAYNEQFF. The CDR3 region has the DNA TGTGCCAGCAGCCCCGACAGGGGGGCCTACAATGAGCAGTTCTTC.

CDR3 sequence reads: CASSGSGASPLHF. DNA of the CDR3: TGTGCCAGCAGTGGATCAGGCGCCTCACCCCTCCACTTT. V and J are TRBV2 and TRBJ1-6; unclear D gene. V was clipped by 4 bases and J by 10 bases, with 11 bases between them. The CDR3 is 13 amino acids. Germline V gene sequence: CDR1 SNHLY, CDR2 FYNNEI.

J is TRBJ1-3 and V is TRBV6-5; D is unclear. V was cut by 7 bases and J by 1 base, with 5 bases left in between. The CDR3 totals 12 residues. Germline values: CDR1 MNHEY, CDR2 SVGAGI. For the CDR3, the DNA is TGTGCCAGCACGGATTCTGGAAACACCATATATTTT. Translation gives CASTDSGNTIYF.

The chain recombines TRBV18 with TRBJ1-1, with D hard to call. Germline V gene lookup returns CDR1 KGHSH and CDR2 LQKENI. The CDR3 runs 13 residues. Trimming took off 0 bases at V and 1 base at J, with 3 bases between the two ends. The DNA of the CDR3 is TGTGCCAGCTCACCACCAGGGAACACTGAAGCTTTCTTT. Protein sequence: CASSPPGNTEAFF.

The genes are TRBV7-3 and TRBJ2-2, with a tentative D call TRBD2 (6 bases). V was cut by 2 bases and J by 0 bases, with 10 bases left in between. The CDR3 sequence is 16 residues long. Germline CDR1 is SGHTA and CDR2 is FQGTGA. The CDR3 loop reads CASSLGRGANTGELFF. The CDR3 region has the DNA TGTGCCAGCAGCTTAGGTCGCGGGGCGAACACCGGGGAGCTGTTTTTT. The full variable domain, with the rest looked up from reference TRBV7-3 and TRBJ2-2, is GAGVSQTPSNKVTEKGKYVELRCDPISGHTALYWYRQSLGQGPEFLIYFQGTGAADDSGLPNDRFFAVRPEGSVSTLKIQRTERGDSAVYLCASSLGRGANTGELFFGEGSRLTVL.

V usage is TRBV10-3 and J usage is TRBJ2-5, with a weak D call TRBD1 (6 bases). The CDR3 is 14 residues long. Germline V gives CDR1 ENHRY, CDR2 SYGVKD. The V and J ends lost 6 bases and 4 bases respectively, with 15 bases between them. DNA of the CDR3: TGTGCCATCAGCCCACCCGGACAGAGAGAGACCCAGTACTTC. It is translated as CAISPPGQRETQYF.

The V call is TRBV6-4, the J call TRBJ1-2, with 9 positions matching TRBD1. CDR1 and CDR2 from the germline V gene are MRHNA and SNTAGT. The V and J ends lost 2 bases and 2 bases, in that order; junction bases with no gene match: 3. This CDR3 region has 15 residues. CDR3 region: CASSDPGQGNYGYTF. The DNA for the CDR3 is TGTGCCAGCAGTGACCCGGGACAGGGAAACTATGGCTACACCTTC.

The V call is TRBV4-3, the J call TRBJ2-3; maybe TRBD2 (5 bases). This CDR3 has 14 residues. The V gene lost 1 base and the J gene lost 5 bases, with 10 bases spanning the gap. Germline CDR1 and CDR2: LGHNA and YSLEER. CDR3: CASSQAGSGDTQYF. The DNA for the CDR3 is TGCGCCAGCAGCCAAGCTGGGAGCGGAGATACGCAGTATTTT.

The genes are TRBV4-3 and TRBJ2-1; TRBD2 aligns across 10 bases. The CDR3 consists of 17 residues. Germline V lookup: CDR1 LGHNA, CDR2 YSLEER. V lost 0 bases to trimming and J lost 4 bases; unmatched junction nucleotides: 6. The DNA for the CDR3 is TGCGCCAGCAGCCAAGATTACGGGACTAGCGAGTACAATGAGCAGTTCTTC. Residues: CASSQDYGTSEYNEQFF.

This rearrangement joins TRBV14 to TRBJ1-4, with 7 positions matching TRBD1. The length of the CDR3 is 16 residues. CDR1 SGHDN and CDR2 FVKESK come from the germline V gene. V shed 4 bases, J shed 7 bases, and the junction held 12 bases outside the gene matches. The CDR3 DNA sequence: TGTGCCAGCAGCCGACACAGGGAGGGGGCCAGTGAAAAACTGTTTTTT. Translated: CASSRHREGASEKLFF. The variable domain in full, with the rest retrieved from reference TRBV14 and TRBJ1-4, is EAGVTQFPSHSVIEKGQTVTLRCDPISGHDNLYWYRRVMGKEIKFLLHFVKESKQDESGMPNNRFLAERTGGTYSTLKVQPAELEDSGVYFCASSRHREGASEKLFFGSGTQLSVL.

This sequence joins TRBV2 and TRBJ1-1; D not certain. The CDR3 is 14 residues long. Germline V gene lookup returns CDR1 SNHLY and CDR2 FYNNEI. The V end was cut by 7 bases, the J end by 1 base, with 13 bases between. The CDR3 DNA follows: TGTGCCAGCACCGAGGGCCTTACGAACACTGAAGCTTTCTTT. Translated: CASTEGLTNTEAFF.

This rearrangement joins TRBV19 to TRBJ1-2; D gene uncertain. The CDR3 sequence is 13 residues long. Deletions cut 3 bases from V and 1 base from J, with 6 bases between. Germline V gives CDR1 LNHDA, CDR2 SQIVND (reference sequence). DNA for the CDR3: TGTGCCAGTAGTATTTCTAGTAACTATGGCTACACCTTC. It yields the protein CASSISSNYGYTF.